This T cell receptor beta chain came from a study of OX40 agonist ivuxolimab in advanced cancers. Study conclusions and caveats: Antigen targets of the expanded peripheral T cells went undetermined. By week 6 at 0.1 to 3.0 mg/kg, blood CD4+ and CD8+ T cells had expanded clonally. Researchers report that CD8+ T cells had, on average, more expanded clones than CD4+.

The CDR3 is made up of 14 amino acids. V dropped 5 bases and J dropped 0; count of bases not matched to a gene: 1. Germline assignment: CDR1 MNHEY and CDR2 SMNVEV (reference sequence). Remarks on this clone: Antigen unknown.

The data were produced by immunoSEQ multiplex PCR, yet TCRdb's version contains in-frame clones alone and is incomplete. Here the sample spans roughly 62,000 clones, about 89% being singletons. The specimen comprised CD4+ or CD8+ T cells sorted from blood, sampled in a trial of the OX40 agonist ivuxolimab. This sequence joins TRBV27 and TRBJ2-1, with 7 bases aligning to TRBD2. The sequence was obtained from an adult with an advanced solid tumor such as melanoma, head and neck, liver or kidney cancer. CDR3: CASSGGSSYNEQFF. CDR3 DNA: TGTGCCAGCAGTGGCGGGAGCTCCTACAATGAGCAGTTCTTC.